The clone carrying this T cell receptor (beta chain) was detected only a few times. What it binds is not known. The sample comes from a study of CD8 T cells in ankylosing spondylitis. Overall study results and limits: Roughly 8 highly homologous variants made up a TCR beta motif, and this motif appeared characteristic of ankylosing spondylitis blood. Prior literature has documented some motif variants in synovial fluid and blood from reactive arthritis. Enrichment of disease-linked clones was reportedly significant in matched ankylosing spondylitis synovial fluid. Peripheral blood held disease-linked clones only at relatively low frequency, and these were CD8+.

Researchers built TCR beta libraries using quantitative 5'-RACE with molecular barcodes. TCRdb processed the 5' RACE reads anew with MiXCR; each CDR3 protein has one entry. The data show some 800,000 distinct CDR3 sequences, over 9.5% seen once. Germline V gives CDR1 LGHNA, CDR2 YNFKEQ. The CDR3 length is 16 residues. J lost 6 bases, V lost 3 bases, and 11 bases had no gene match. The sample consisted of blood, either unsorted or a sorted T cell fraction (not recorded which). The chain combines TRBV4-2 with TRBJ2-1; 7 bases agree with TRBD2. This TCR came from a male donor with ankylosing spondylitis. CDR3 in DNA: TGTGCCAGCAGCCAGATCGAGCGGGGAGCGGGCAATGAGCAGTTCTTC. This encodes CASSQIERGAGNEQFF.